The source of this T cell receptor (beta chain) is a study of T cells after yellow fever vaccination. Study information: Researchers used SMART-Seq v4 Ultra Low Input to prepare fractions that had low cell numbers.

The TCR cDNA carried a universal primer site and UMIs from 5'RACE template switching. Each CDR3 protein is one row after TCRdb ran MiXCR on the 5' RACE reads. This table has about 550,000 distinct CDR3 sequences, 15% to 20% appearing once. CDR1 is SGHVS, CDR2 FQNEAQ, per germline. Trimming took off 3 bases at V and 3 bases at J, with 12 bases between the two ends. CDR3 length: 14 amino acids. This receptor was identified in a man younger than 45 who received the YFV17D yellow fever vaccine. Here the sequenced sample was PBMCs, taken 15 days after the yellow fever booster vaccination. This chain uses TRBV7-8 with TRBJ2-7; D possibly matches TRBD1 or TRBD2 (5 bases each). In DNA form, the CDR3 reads TGTGCCAGCAGCTTCGAGGGGATCGGCTACGAGCAGTACTTC. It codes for CASSFEGIGYEQYF.